This T cell receptor (beta chain) was obtained from a study of beta chain features in type 1 diabetes. Study-level points and caveats: Naive, central memory and regulatory TCRB repertoires appeared more similar among patients than healthy donors.

Since all of the isolated RNA was reverse transcribed, expressed TCRB transcripts were what got sequenced. Naive, central memory and regulatory T cell samples yielded about 4 million reads on average. The table came from immunoSEQ multiplex PCR; TCRdb's copy has only in-frame clones and leaves some out. This sample has over 700,000 clones; 15% to 20% occur once, and the top ten carry 0.02% to 0.025%. The single heparinised draw taken from each donor contained approximately 100 mL of blood on average. Post-sort purity exceeded 98% for all sorted populations. CDR3 length: 13 amino acids. Germline CDR1 reads SGHDN; CDR2 reads FVKESK. The V and J ends lost 5 bases and 2 bases respectively, with 8 bases between them. This clone was observed a handful of times. What it binds is unknown.

The chain uses TRBV14 and TRBJ2-3; no definite D call. The sequence came from a woman aged 18-29 years in good health. Specimen: naive CD4+ T cells from blood. The DNA for the CDR3 is TGTGCCAGCAGCTCGATCACCACAGATACGCAGTATTTT. This translates into CASSSITTDTQYF.